A single TCR beta chain is shown here with its context. The sample is drawn from a study of blood T cell repertoires in COVID-19. Using immunoSEQ multiplex PCR, the repertoire was profiled, and TCRdb retains in-frame clones only, with some absent. The sample has around 150,000 clones, 65% to 90% seen once. The CDR3 covers 14 residues. V lost 4 bases and J lost 5; bases outside the gene matches: 8. In germline, CDR1 is SGHNT, CDR2 YYREEE (reference sequence). This clonotype was sampled from a woman between 35 and 50 years old with COVID-19, enrolled during active disease. The V and J genes are TRBV5-4 and TRBJ1-1; 7 nucleotides align to TRBD1. Sequencing was carried out using peripheral blood. Here the CDR3 reads CASSHSHRGTEAFF. In DNA form, the CDR3 reads TGTGCCAGCAGCCACTCGCACAGGGGAACTGAAGCTTTCTTT.